This entry lists 6 T cell receptor beta chains sequenced from one sample in a study of blood T cell repertoires in COVID-19. Measured with immunoSEQ multiplex PCR; TCRdb has only the in-frame clones, and not every one. Of 200,000 to 250,000 clones listed, 85% to 90% are singletons. The material sequenced was PBMCs or T cells enriched from blood (not recorded which). The receptor source for this set is a woman aged 50 to 60 in a cohort exposed to, infected with or recovered from COVID-19 (not recorded which).

J is TRBJ1-2 and V is TRBV7-2; no firm D call. Trimming pared 1 base from V and 8 bases from J, leaving 14 bases between. The CDR3 extends over 14 amino acids. Germline V CDR1 and CDR2: SGHTA, FQGNSA. CDR3 loop: CASSLEGRSAGYTF. Written as DNA, the CDR3 is TGTGCCAGCAGCTTAGAAGGCAGGTCCGCGGGCTACACCTTC.

This chain joins TRBV9 and TRBJ2-6; D is undetermined. The CDR3 is 14 residues long. V lost 0 bases to trimming and J lost 3 bases, with 4 bases between them. Germline-derived CDR1 and CDR2 are SGDLS and YYNGEE. The CDR3 spells CASSVDGGANVLTF. The CDR3 DNA sequence: TGTGCCAGCAGCGTAGACGGTGGGGCCAACGTCCTGACTTTC.

The J gene is TRBJ1-4, the V gene TRBV18; TRBD1 might be the D (6 bases). Germline V CDR1 and CDR2: KGHSH, LQKENI. V lost 3 bases and J lost 8, with 16 bases in between. CDR3 length: 15 residues. DNA for the CDR3: TGTGCCAGCTCACCCGCGTTGGGGGCCAGCGAAAAACTGTTTTTT. Translated, it gives CASSPALGASEKLFF.

The rearrangement uses TRBV7-9 and TRBJ2-5, with TRBD2 matching 15 bases. This CDR3 is built from 17 residues. Germline values: CDR1 SEHNR, CDR2 FQNEAQ (reference sequence). The junction had 10 bases not matched to a gene; V was cut back by 5 bases and J by 6 bases. CDR3 region: CASSDGLAGGTAKTQYF. CDR3 nucleotide sequence: TGTGCCAGCAGCGACGGACTAGCGGGGGGGACGGCCAAGACCCAGTACTTC.

The table lists this clone with a few counts. The V gene is TRBV7-2, the J gene TRBJ2-7; TRBD2 aligns across 12 bases. V was clipped by 0 bases and J by 3 bases; unmatched bases: 3. This CDR3 spans 16 amino acids. Looked up from germline, CDR1 is SGHTA and CDR2 is FQGNSA. This CDR3 is CASSLAASGGVYEQYF. The DNA of the CDR3 is TGTGCCAGCAGCTTAGCGGCTAGCGGGGGGGTCTACGAGCAGTACTTC.

The rearrangement links TRBV5-4 to TRBJ2-7, with D maybe TRBD1 (6 bases). The CDR3 runs to 13 residues. V was clipped by 3 bases and J by 5 bases, with 12 bases between them. Germline lookup yields CDR1 SGHNT and CDR2 YYREEE (reference sequence). CDR3 sequence (DNA): TGTGCCAGCAGCTCCCTACAGGGCAACGAGCAGTACTTC. Amino acid sequence: CASSSLQGNEQYF.